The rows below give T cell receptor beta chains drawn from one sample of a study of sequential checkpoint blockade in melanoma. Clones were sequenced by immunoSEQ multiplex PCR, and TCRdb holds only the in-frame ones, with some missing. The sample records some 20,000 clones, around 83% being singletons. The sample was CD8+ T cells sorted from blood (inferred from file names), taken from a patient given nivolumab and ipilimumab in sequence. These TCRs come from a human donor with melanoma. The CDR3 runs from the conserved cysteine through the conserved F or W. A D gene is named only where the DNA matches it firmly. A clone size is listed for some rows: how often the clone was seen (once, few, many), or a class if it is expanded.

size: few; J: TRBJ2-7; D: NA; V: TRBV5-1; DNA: TGCGCCAGCAGCTTGGTTGCAGGGCCCTACGAGCAGTACTTC; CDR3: CASSLVAGPYEQYF
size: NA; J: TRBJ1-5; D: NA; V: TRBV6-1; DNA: TGTGCCAGCAGCCTGACAGGATATAGCAATCAGCCCCAGCATTTT; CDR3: CASSLTGYSNQPQHF
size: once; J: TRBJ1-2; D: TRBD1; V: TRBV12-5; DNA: TGTGCTAGTGGTTTGCTTTCTACCGGGACAGGAACCTTAGTGAGTGGCTACACCTTC; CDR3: CASGLLSTGTGTLVSGYTF
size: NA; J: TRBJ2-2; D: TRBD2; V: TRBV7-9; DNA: TGTGCCAGCAGCTTAGCGGGACTAGCGGTGCTTGGTCCCGGGGAGCTGTTTTTT; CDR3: CASSLAGLAVLGPGELFF
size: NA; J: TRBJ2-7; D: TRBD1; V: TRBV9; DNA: TGTGCCAGCAGCGCCTCAGGGGGTTCCGACTACGAGCAGTACTTC; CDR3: CASSASGGSDYEQYF
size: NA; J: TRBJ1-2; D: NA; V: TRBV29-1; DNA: TGCAGCGTGGAGGCCAATGGGGTCACTCATGGCTACACCTTC; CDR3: CSVEANGVTHGYTF
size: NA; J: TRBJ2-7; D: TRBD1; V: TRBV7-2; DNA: TGTGCCAGCAGCTTATTAGGGACAGGGGTCTACGAGCAGTACTTC; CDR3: CASSLLGTGVYEQYF
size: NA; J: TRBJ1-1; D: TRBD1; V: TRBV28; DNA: TGTGCCAGCAGTCCGCCATGGACAGGGAGGACTGAAGCTTTCTTT; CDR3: CASSPPWTGRTEAFF
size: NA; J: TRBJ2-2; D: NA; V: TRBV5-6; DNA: TGTGCCAGCAGCTTGCCGTACACCGGGGAGCTGTTTTTT; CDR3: CASSLPYTGELFF
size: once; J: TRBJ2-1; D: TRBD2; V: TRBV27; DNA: TGTGCCAGCAGTATTCTGTCCAGCGGGAGACCCTCTTACAATGAGCAGTTCTTC; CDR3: CASSILSSGRPSYNEQFF
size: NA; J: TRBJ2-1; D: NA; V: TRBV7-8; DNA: TGTGCCAGCAGCTTAGGACCAGGACTTCCCAATGAGCAGTTCTTC; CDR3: CASSLGPGLPNEQFF
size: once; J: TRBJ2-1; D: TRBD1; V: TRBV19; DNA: TGTGCCACCAGACAGGGTTACAATGAGCAGTTCTTC; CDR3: CATRQGYNEQFF
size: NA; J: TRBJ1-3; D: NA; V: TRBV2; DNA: TGTGCCAGCAGTGAAGCGGTGGTTCTTGGCGGAAACACCATATATTTT; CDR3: CASSEAVVLGGNTIYF
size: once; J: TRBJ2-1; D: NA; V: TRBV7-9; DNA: TGTGCCAGCAGCTTAGCTCCCGTAACTGAGGAGCAGTTCTTC; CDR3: CASSLAPVTEEQFF
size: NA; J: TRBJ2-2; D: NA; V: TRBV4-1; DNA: TGCGCCAGCAGCCAAGGGGCAGGGGCGTACACCGGGGAGCTGTTTTTT; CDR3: CASSQGAGAYTGELFF
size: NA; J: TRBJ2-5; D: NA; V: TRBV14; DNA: TGTGCCAGCAGCCACATTTCAGATGGGACCCAGTACTTC; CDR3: CASSHISDGTQYF
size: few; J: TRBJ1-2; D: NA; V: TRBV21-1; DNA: TGTGCCAGCAGCCTACGGGACAGTTTTAACTATGGCTACACCTTC; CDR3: CASSLRDSFNYGYTF
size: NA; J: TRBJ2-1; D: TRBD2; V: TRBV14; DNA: TGTGCCAGCAGCGCTCTAGCGGGAGTTTACAATGAGCAGTTCTTC; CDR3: CASSALAGVYNEQFF
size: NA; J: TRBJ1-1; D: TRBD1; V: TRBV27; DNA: TGTGCCAGCAGTTTATCGAAGACAGGGGGCAACACTGAAGCTTTCTTT; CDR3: CASSLSKTGGNTEAFF
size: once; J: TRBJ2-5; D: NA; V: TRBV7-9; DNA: TGTGCCAGCAGCTTAGATGTCAGCCAAGAGACCCAGTACTTC; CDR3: CASSLDVSQETQYF
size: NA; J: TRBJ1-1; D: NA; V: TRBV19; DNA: TGTGCCAGTAGTATGACAGCGAACACTGAAGCTTTCTTT; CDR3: CASSMTANTEAFF
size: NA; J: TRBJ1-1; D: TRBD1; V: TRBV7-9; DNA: TGTGCCAGCAGGCTACCGGGACAGGGCTTATTTGAAGCTTTCTTT; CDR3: CASRLPGQGLFEAFF
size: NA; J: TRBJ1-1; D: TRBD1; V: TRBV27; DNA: TGTGCCAGCAGTTGGGGACCTGACAGGGGGACTGAAGCTTTCTTT; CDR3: CASSWGPDRGTEAFF
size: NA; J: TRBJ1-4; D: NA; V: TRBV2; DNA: TGTGCCAGCAGTGAAGCGCTTCGAGGTGGGTGGAATGAAAAACTGTTTTTT; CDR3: CASSEALRGGWNEKLFF
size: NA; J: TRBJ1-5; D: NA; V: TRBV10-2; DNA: TGCGCCAGCACTCCGACAGCCTCCAATCAGCCCCAGCATTTT; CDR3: CASTPTASNQPQHF
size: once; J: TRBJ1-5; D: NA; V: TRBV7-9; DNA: TGTGCCAGCAGCTCTCAGGGTGTAAATCAGCCCCAGCATTTT; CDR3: CASSSQGVNQPQHF
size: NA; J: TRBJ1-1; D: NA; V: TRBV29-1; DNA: TGCAGCGCTTTGGGGCTCCCCTTGGCCGTGAACACTGAAGCTTTCTTT; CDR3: CSALGLPLAVNTEAFF
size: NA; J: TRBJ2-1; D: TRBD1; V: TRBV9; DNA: TGTGCCAGCAGCGAACAGGGGTATGAGCAGTTCTTC; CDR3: CASSEQGYEQFF
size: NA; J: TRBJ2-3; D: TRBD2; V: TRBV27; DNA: TGTGCCAGCAGCGACCTAGCGGGTAGGGCCCTTAGCACAGATACGCAGTATTTT; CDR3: CASSDLAGRALSTDTQYF
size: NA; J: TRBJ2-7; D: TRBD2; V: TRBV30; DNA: TGTGCCTGGGAGGGGGCTAGCGGGATCGAGCAGTACTTC; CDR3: CAWEGASGIEQYF
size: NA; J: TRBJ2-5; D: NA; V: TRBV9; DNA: TGTGCCAGCAGCACACCCGGCAGGGGCTCCCAAGAGACCCAGTACTTC; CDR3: CASSTPGRGSQETQYF
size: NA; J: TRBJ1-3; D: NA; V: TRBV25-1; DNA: TGTGCCAGCAGCCGGGGGGGGTACACCATATATTTT; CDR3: CASSRGGYTIYF
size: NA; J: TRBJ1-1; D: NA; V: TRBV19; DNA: TGTGCCAGTAGTATAGTCGACACCGGCACTGAAGCTTTCTTT; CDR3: CASSIVDTGTEAFF
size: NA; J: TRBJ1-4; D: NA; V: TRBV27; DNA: TGTGCCAGCAGTCCAGGGCTAGAAAAACTGTTTTTT; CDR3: CASSPGLEKLFF
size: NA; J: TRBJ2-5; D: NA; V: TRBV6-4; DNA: TGTGCCAGCAGTGCCTCCGGAGGGGAAGAGACCCAGTACTTC; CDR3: CASSASGGEETQYF
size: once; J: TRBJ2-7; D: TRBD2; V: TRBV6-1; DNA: TGTGCCAGCAGTGAAGGCTCCAGCGGGAGTGCCGAGCAGTACTTC; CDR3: CASSEGSSGSAEQYF
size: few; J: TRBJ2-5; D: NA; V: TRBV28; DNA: TGTGCCAGCAGTTTACTGACCCGAGGGCTAGAGACCCAGTACTTC; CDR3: CASSLLTRGLETQYF
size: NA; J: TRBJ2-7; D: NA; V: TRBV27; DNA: TGTGCCAGCAGTTTAGGGCTAGCTTTCTACGAGCAGTACTTC; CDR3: CASSLGLAFYEQYF
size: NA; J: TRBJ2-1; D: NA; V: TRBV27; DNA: TGTGCCAGCAGTTCTTTCCAGGGGTCCACCAGTGAGCAGTTCTTC; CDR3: CASSSFQGSTSEQFF
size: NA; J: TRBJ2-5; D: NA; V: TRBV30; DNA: TGTGCCTGGAGCCCTCTCCGGGGTCAGGAGACCCAGTACTTC; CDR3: CAWSPLRGQETQYF